This T cell receptor (beta chain) was profiled in a study of regulatory T cells in long-lasting Graves disease. Study background: Graves' patients, diagnosed recently, had received antithyroid drugs under 3 months.

Germline assignment: CDR1 SGHVS and CDR2 FQNEAQ. There are 12 residues in the CDR3. After removal of 11 bases from V and 0 bases from J, the junction contained 3 bases not matched to a gene. Construction of TCR beta libraries relied on iRepertoire HTBI primers and on Arm-PCR targeting CDR3 regions. Authors' processing steps: Looking across samples, the authors found 62 TRBV and 14 to 15 TRBJ segments. TCRdb reprocessed the multiplex PCR reads via MiXCR and lists one record per CDR3 protein. None of the V and J calls come from the authors' own analysis; TCRdb made them. This table has hundreds of thousands of distinct CDR3 sequences, about 15% appearing once. This clonotype was seen many times. The time point here: newly diagnosed GD, antithyroid drugs for less than 3 months. The TCR library was made from RNA extracted from PBMCs. This sample also appeared in a second study, on T cells in Graves' hyperthyroidism and ophthalmopathy. That report adds: Exclusion of a patient resulted from uncontrolled infection, other autoimmune disease, pregnancy or lactation. The TCR CDR3 first-round RT-PCR relied on the HTBI primer set.

V and J are TRBV7-8 and TRBJ2-7; 8 bases agree with TRBD2. Sequences were derived from peripheral blood mononuclear cells (PBMCs), sampled at new diagnosis, from a patient treated with antithyroid drugs. The receptor's source is a man between 18 and 29 years old with Graves disease. DNA for the CDR3: TGTGCCTCCGGGGGGGCCTCCTACGAGCAGTACTTC. Translation: CASGGASYEQYF.